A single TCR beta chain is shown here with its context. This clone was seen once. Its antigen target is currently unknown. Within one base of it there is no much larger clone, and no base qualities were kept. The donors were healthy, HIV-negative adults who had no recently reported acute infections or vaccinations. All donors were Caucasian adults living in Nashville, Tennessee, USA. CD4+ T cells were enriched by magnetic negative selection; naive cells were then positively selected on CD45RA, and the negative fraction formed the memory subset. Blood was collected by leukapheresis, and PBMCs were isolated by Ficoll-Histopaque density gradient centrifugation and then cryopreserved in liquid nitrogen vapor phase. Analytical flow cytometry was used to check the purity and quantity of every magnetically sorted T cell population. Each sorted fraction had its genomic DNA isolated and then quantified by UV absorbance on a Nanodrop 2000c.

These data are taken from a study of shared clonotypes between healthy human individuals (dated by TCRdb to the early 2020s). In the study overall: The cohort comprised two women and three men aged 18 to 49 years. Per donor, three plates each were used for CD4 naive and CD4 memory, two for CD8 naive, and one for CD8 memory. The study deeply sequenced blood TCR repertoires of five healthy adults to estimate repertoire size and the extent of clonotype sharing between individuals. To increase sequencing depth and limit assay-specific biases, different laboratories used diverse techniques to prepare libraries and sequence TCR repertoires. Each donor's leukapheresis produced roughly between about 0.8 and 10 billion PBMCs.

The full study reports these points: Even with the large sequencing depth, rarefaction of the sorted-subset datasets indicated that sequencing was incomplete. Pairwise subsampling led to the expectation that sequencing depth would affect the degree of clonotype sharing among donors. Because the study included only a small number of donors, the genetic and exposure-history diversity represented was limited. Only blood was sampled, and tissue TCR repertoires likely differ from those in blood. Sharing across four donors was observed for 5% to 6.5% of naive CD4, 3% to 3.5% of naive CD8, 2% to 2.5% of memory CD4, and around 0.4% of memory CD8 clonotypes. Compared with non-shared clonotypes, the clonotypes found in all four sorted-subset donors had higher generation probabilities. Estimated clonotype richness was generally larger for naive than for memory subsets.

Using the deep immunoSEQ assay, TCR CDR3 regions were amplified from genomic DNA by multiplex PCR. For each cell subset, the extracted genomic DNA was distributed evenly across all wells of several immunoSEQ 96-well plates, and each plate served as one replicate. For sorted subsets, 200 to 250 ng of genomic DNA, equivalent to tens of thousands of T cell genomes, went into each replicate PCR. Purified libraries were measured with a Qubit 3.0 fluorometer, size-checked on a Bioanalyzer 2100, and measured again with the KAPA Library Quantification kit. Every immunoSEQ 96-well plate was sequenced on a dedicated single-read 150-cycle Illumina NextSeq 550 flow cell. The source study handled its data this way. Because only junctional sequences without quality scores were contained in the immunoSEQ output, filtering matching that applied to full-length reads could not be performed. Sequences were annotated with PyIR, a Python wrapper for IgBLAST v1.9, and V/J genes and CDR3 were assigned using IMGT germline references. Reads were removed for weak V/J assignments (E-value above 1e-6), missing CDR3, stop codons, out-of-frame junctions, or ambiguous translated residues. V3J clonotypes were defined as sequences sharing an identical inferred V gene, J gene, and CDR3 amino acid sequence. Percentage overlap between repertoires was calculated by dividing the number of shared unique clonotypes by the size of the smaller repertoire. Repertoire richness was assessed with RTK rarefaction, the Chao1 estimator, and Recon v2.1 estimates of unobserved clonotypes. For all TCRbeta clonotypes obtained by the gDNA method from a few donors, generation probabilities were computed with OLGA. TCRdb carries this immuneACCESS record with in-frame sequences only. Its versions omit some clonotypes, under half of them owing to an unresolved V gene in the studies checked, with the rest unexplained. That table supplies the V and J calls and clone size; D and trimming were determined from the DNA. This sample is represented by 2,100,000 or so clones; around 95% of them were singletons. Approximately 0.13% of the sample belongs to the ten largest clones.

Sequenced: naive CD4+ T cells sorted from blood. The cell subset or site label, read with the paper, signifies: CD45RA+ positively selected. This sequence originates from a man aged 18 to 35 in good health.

The CDR3 has the sequence CASTGTGVNQPQHF. Read as DNA, the sequence is TGTGCCAGCACGGGCACAGGGGTAAATCAGCCCCAGCATTTT. The chain joins TRBV27 to TRBJ1-5; 7 of the junction bases match TRBD1. From its cysteine to its phenylalanine, the CDR3 spans 14 amino acids. The CDR3 DNA has 42 bases and is translated from base 1. V is cut back by 7 bases and J by 4 bases, with 7 bases in the junction unmatched. From a lookup of the germline V gene (reference sequence), CDR1 and CDR2 are MNHEY and SMNVEV.